These 27 T cell receptor beta chains were sequenced from one sample in a study of blood T cell repertoires in COVID-19. Clones were read by immunoSEQ multiplex PCR, and TCRdb kept only the in-frame ones, dropping some. The repertoire holds 200,000 to 250,000 clones, with approximately 90% as singletons. The material sequenced was peripheral blood. These receptors all stem from a man aged 25-40 years with COVID-19, enrolled during active disease.

V and J are TRBV5-1 and TRBJ2-5; TRBD1 matches at 9 bases. The V and J ends lost 0 bases and 5 bases, in that order; junction bases with no gene match: 8. The CDR3 contains 16 residues. Germline CDR1 reads SGHRS; CDR2 reads YFSETQ. The CDR3 here is CASSLVTGGREETQYF. CDR3 DNA: TGCGCCAGCAGCTTGGTTACAGGGGGCCGAGAGGAGACCCAGTACTTC.

V usage is TRBV7-9 and J usage is TRBJ2-7; a possible D gene is TRBD2 (6 bases). The CDR3 length is 15 residues. V lost 1 base to trimming and J lost 1 base, with 11 bases between them. Germline V CDR1 and CDR2: SEHNR, FQNEAQ (reference sequence). CDR3 nucleotide sequence: TGTGCCAGCAGCTTAGGAAATGCGGGGTCCTACGAGCAGTACTTC. Its protein is CASSLGNAGSYEQYF.

With respect to this clone: This same CDR3 is encoded by further DNA sequences in the sample. The chain combines TRBV28 with TRBJ1-2; D is perhaps TRBD1 (6 bases). From germline, CDR1 is MDHEN and CDR2 SYDVKM. Trimming left V 2 bases short and J 2 bases short, with 12 bases between. The CDR3 sequence is 15 residues long. CDR3 DNA: TGTGCCAGCAGTTTAGGGGGGGCTCTGAACTATGGCTACACCTTC. The encoded protein is CASSLGGALNYGYTF.

This rearrangement joins TRBV9 to TRBJ2-1; maybe TRBD2 (6 bases). Trimming cost V 3 bases and J 4 bases, with 14 bases left between them. The V gene's germline CDR1 is SGDLS and CDR2 YYNGEE. The CDR3 is 15 residues long. The CDR3 coding sequence is TGTGCCAGCAGCGCCCAGCAACTAGCTTACAATGAGCAGTTCTTC. Its protein product is CASSAQQLAYNEQFF. Looking up the rest from reference TRBV9 and TRBJ2-1 gives the full variable domain: DSGVTQTPKHLITATGQRVTLRCSPRSGDLSVYWYQQSLDQGLQFLIQYYNGEERAKGNILERFSAQQFPDLHSELNLSSLELGDSALYFCASSAQQLAYNEQFFGPGTRLTVL.

CDR3 sequence: CASLYSTGTTGYTF. CDR3 DNA sequence: TGTGCCAGCCTCTATTCGACAGGAACTACGGGCTACACCTTC. The V and J genes are TRBV28 and TRBJ1-2; a possible D gene is TRBD1 (6 bases). Germline V lookup: CDR1 MDHEN, CDR2 SYDVKM. The CDR3 contains 14 residues. Trimming left V 8 bases short and J 8 bases short, with 21 bases between.

This sequence joins TRBV18 and TRBJ1-5; D is possibly TRBD1 (6 bases). The length of the CDR3 is 15 residues. Looked up from germline, CDR1 is KGHSH and CDR2 is LQKENI. The V gene lost 6 bases and the J gene lost 6 bases, with 18 bases spanning the gap. Written as DNA, the CDR3 is TGTGCCAGCTCCCCGGGGGGGCCGATGGGTCAGCCCCAGCATTTT. Its translation is CASSPGGPMGQPQHF.

This chain connects TRBV19 to TRBJ2-7, with 10 bases lining up with TRBD1. This CDR3 has 14 residues. The trim removed 7 bases at V and 2 bases at J, leaving 5 bases unmatched. Germline loops: CDR1 LNHDA, CDR2 SQIVND (reference sequence). This chain's CDR3 is CASTGTGAPYEQYF. The DNA of the CDR3 is TGTGCCAGTACTGGGACAGGGGCGCCCTACGAGCAGTACTTC.

This chain links TRBV28 with TRBJ2-1; TRBD2 matches at 8 bases. This CDR3 has 17 amino acids. Per the germline V gene, CDR1 is MDHEN and CDR2 is SYDVKM. The junction had 9 bases not matched to a gene; V was cut back by 3 bases and J by 2 bases. The CDR3 bases are TGTGCCAGCAGTTTTTTGAGCGGGAGTGGTACCTACAATGAGCAGTTCTTC. Its translation: CASSFLSGSGTYNEQFF.

This chain uses TRBV11-2 with TRBJ1-2, with 8 bases lining up with TRBD1. Trimming at V came to 2 bases and at J to 4 bases, leaving 3 bases not matched to a gene. The CDR3 length is 14 residues. Germline loops: CDR1 SGHAT, CDR2 FQNNGV. Here the CDR3 reads CASSLQGAGYGYTF. Here the CDR3 DNA reads TGTGCCAGCAGCTTACAGGGGGCCGGCTATGGCTACACCTTC.

V usage is TRBV7-9 and J usage is TRBJ1-5; the D gene is possibly TRBD1 (5 bases). The germline V gene encodes CDR1 SEHNR and CDR2 FQNEAQ (reference sequence). V was shortened by 5 bases and J by 5 bases, with 16 bases between the two germline ends. This CDR3 has 15 residues. The CDR3 DNA reads TGTGCCAGCAGCGCCCCGGGGGGAGATTATCAGCCCCAGCATTTT. It is translated as CASSAPGGDYQPQHF. The entire variable domain, with the rest obtained from reference TRBV7-9 and TRBJ1-5, is as follows: DTGVSQNPRHKITKRGQNVTFRCDPISEHNRLYWYRQTLGQGPEFLTYFQNEAQLEKSRLLSDRFSAERPKGSFSTLEIQRTEQGDSAMYLCASSAPGGDYQPQHFGDGTRLSIL.

The chain employs TRBV7-2 and TRBJ1-2; 10 positions match TRBD1. The CDR3 extends over 17 amino acids. Losses at the gene ends were 1 base for V and 1 base for J; bases not matched to a gene: 6. CDR1 and CDR2 (germline): SGHTA, FQGNSA. The CDR3 bases are TGTGCCAGCAGCTTAGTTGGGGACAGGGGCGTTAACTATGGCTACACCTTC. Translating gives CASSLVGDRGVNYGYTF.

The CDR3 protein is CATSDLTTSGKDEQFF. The CDR3 nucleotides are TGTGCCACCAGTGATTTGACGACTAGCGGGAAGGATGAGCAGTTCTTC. This rearrangement joins TRBV24-1 to TRBJ2-1; 11 nucleotides line up with TRBD2. Germline CDR1 KGHDR, CDR2 SFDVKD. J gave up 8 bases and V 0 bases, and 5 bases lay outside the gene matches. The CDR3 runs to 16 residues.

On this clone itself: One end of the junction fails to match germline, which may point to a read error. The V gene is TRBV3-1 (or the pseudogene TRBV3-2), the J gene TRBJ1-1, with 9 bases matching TRBD1. This CDR3 is 14 amino acids long. Germline V gene lookup returns CDR1 LGHDT and CDR2 YNNKEL (reference sequence). The CDR3 spells CASSARDREGVGIF. The CDR3 DNA follows: TGTGCCAGCAGCGCGCGGGACAGGGAAGGAGTAGGTATCTTT.

In this sample, this clone turned up once. V gene TRBV6-5 combines with J gene TRBJ2-7; D possibly corresponds to TRBD2 (6 bases). V shed 1 base and J shed 0 bases, with 10 bases lying between them. CDR3 length equals 15 residues. From germline, CDR1 is MNHEY and CDR2 SVGAGI. The CDR3 loop is CASSYLGLHSYEQYF. CDR3 DNA sequence: TGTGCCAGCAGTTACTTAGGACTACACTCCTACGAGCAGTACTTC.

V and J are TRBV7-9 and TRBJ2-7, with 9 bases that match TRBD1. V dropped 3 bases and J dropped 4; count of bases not matched to a gene: 4. The CDR3 is 14 amino acids. Germline CDR1 is SEHNR and CDR2 is FQNEAQ (reference sequence). CDR3 loop: CASSLGTGRYEQYF. The CDR3 DNA sequence: TGTGCCAGCAGCTTGGGGACAGGGAGATACGAGCAGTACTTC.

The J gene is TRBJ1-2, the V gene TRBV7-2; D uncertain. CDR1 is SGHTA and CDR2 is FQGNSA in the germline V gene. Between the trimmed V and J ends, which lost 2 bases and 3 bases, there was a span of 7 bases. The CDR3 length is 13 residues. The chain's CDR3 is CASSLQVHYGYTF. The CDR3, as DNA: TGTGCCAGCAGCTTACAGGTGCACTATGGCTACACCTTC.

V gene TRBV29-1 combines with J gene TRBJ1-5; D is possibly TRBD1 (5 bases). There are 14 residues in the CDR3. V lost 7 bases and J lost 1, with 14 bases in between. Germline CDR1 SQVTM, CDR2 ANQGSEA. CDR3 sequence: CSASLTVSNQPQHF. Here the CDR3 DNA reads TGCAGCGCCTCGTTGACAGTAAGCAATCAGCCCCAGCATTTT. Filled out from reference TRBV29-1 and TRBJ1-5, the complete variable domain reads SAVISQKPSRDICQRGTSLTIQCQVDSQVTMMFWYRQQPGQSLTLIATANQGSEATYESGFVIDKFPISRPNLTFSTLTVSNMSPEDSSIYLCSASLTVSNQPQHFGDGTRLSIL.

Worth noting for this clone: At one boundary the junction diverges from the germline segment, which might be a read error. This chain connects TRBV25-1 to TRBJ2-7, with 7 nucleotides matching TRBD1. Germline-derived CDR1 and CDR2 are MGHDK and SYGVNS. The CDR3 length is 11 residues. The chain's CDR3 is CASSIPTGYFF. The CDR3 DNA reads as TGTGCCAGCAGTATCCCGACAGGGTACTTCTTC.

This clone was detected a few times. The chain is built from TRBV4-1 and TRBJ2-1; TRBD1 aligns across 7 bases. This CDR3 is built from 17 residues. V lost 2 bases, J lost 0 bases, and 7 bases stayed unmatched. Germline-derived CDR1 and CDR2 are MGHRA and YSYEKL. This chain's CDR3 is CASSQTPTGSSYNEQFF. CDR3 nucleotide sequence: TGCGCCAGCAGCCAAACCCCGACAGGGAGCTCCTACAATGAGCAGTTCTTC.

The chain couples TRBV7-2 to TRBJ2-7, with D unclear. V was clipped by 2 bases and J by 4 bases, with 12 bases between them. The CDR3 is made up of 14 amino acids. CDR1 SGHTA and CDR2 FQGNSA come from the germline V gene. DNA for the CDR3: TGTGCCAGCAGCTTAATTACGGTCTCTTACGAGCAGTACTTC. This gives the protein CASSLITVSYEQYF.

This clone was detected only a few times. The V gene is TRBV18, the J gene TRBJ2-7; D possibly corresponds to TRBD1 (5 bases). V shed 2 bases and J shed 7 bases, with 12 bases lying between them. CDR1 and CDR2 from the germline V gene are KGHSH and LQKENI. This CDR3 is built from 13 residues. CDR3 coding DNA: TGTGCCAGCTCACCAAGGGGCAGGACAGAGCAGTACTTC. Translation gives CASSPRGRTEQYF.

V is TRBV10-3 and J is TRBJ1-5; unclear D gene. Trimming took 8 bases from V and 0 from J, leaving 5 bases between them. From germline, CDR1 is ENHRY and CDR2 SYGVKD. This CDR3 spans 12 amino acids. The CDR3 region is CAIRGSNQPQHF. CDR3 bases: TGTGCCATCCGGGGTAGCAATCAGCCCCAGCATTTT.

The chain is built from TRBV18 and TRBJ1-1; 11 nucleotides line up with TRBD1. This CDR3 is built from 14 residues. The V and J ends lost 3 bases and 3 bases, in that order; junction bases with no gene match: 0. Per germline, CDR1 KGHSH and CDR2 LQKENI. CDR3 sequence: CASSPDRGHTEAFF. The CDR3 region has the DNA TGTGCCAGCTCACCGGACAGGGGGCACACTGAAGCTTTCTTT.

The V and J genes are TRBV5-4 and TRBJ2-2, with 9 bases aligning to TRBD1. With 1 base clipped from V and 7 bases from J, the junction kept 8 bases outside the gene matches. In germline, CDR1 is SGHNT, CDR2 YYREEE (reference sequence). This CDR3 spans 16 amino acids. Here the CDR3 reads CASSLRGQGFVGELFF. The DNA for the CDR3 is TGTGCCAGCAGCTTGAGAGGACAGGGGTTCGTCGGGGAGCTGTTTTTT.

This chain connects TRBV28 to TRBJ1-2; 10 positions match TRBD1. Germline loops: CDR1 MDHEN, CDR2 SYDVKM. The CDR3 sequence is 15 residues long. V lost 6 bases, J lost 3 bases, and 7 bases stayed unmatched. The CDR3 nucleotides read TGTGCCAGCAGAAGATGGGGGACAGGGGACTATGGCTACACCTTC. Residues: CASRRWGTGDYGYTF.

The V call is TRBV7-3, the J call TRBJ2-1; 11 bases match TRBD2. The CDR3 spans 14 residues. The germline V gene has CDR1 SGHTA and CDR2 FQGTGA. After removal of 5 bases from V and 4 bases from J, the junction contained 1 base not matched to a gene. The CDR3 protein is CASSLAGGYNEQFF. DNA for the CDR3: TGTGCCAGCAGCCTAGCGGGAGGATACAATGAGCAGTTCTTC. Drawing the rest from reference TRBV7-3 and TRBJ2-1, the complete variable domain is GAGVSQTPSNKVTEKGKYVELRCDPISGHTALYWYRQSLGQGPEFLIYFQGTGAADDSGLPNDRFFAVRPEGSVSTLKIQRTERGDSAVYLCASSLAGGYNEQFFGPGTRLTVL.

This chain connects TRBV4-1 to TRBJ2-1, with 7 bases that match TRBD2. The V gene's germline CDR1 is MGHRA and CDR2 YSYEKL. The CDR3 totals 16 residues. V lost 0 bases, J lost 9 bases, and 11 bases stayed unmatched. For the CDR3, the DNA is TGCGCCAGCAGCCAAGATCCTAACGGGAGGCGTGGTGAGCAGTTCTTC. Amino acids: CASSQDPNGRRGEQFF.